A selection of T cell receptor beta chains follows, all from one sample in a study of patients and donors after allogeneic stem cell transplantation. MiXCR, applied by TCRdb to the RT-PCR reads, yields one record per CDR3 protein. This sample yields roughly 960,000 distinct CDR3 sequences, of which more than 15% are seen a single time; roughly 6.4% belongs to the top ten. Sequenced: blood, either unsorted or a sorted T cell fraction (not recorded which). These receptors were taken from a human donor who was either an allogeneic HSCT recipient or a stem cell or donor lymphocyte infusion donor (not recorded which). It is not recorded whose cells these are; they may come from a transplant donor. The CDR3 runs from the conserved cysteine through the conserved F or W. Fields, in order: clone size, V gene, J gene, D gene, CDR3 DNA, CDR3 protein. A D gene is named only where the DNA matches it firmly. Clone size is shown for a subset of rows, as once, few, many or a class of expanded clone.

abundance: many
v_gene: TRBV15
j_gene: TRBJ1-4
d_gene: -
CDR3nt: TGTGCCACCAGCAGAGACTCACGGAGGGGTGAAAAACTGTTTTTT
CDR3aa: CATSRDSRRGEKLFF

abundance: few
v_gene: TRBV5-6
j_gene: TRBJ2-3
d_gene: -
CDR3nt: TGTGCCAGCAGACCTGGAGGACGCCTAAGCACAGATACGCAGTATTTT
CDR3aa: CASRPGGRLSTDTQYF

abundance: -
v_gene: TRBV6-1
j_gene: TRBJ2-7
d_gene: TRBD2
CDR3nt: TGTGCCAGCAGTGACGGACTAGCGGGAGACCGCGAGCAGTACTTC
CDR3aa: CASSDGLAGDREQYF

abundance: few
v_gene: TRBV12-5
j_gene: TRBJ2-1
d_gene: -
CDR3nt: TGTGCTAGTGGTTTGACAGGAGAATACAATGAGCAGTTCTTC
CDR3aa: CASGLTGEYNEQFF

abundance: -
v_gene: TRBV7-2
j_gene: TRBJ1-1
d_gene: TRBD1
CDR3nt: TGTGCCAGCAGCACAGGGGGAGTCTTGAACACTGAAGCTTTCTTT
CDR3aa: CASSTGGVLNTEAFF

abundance: -
v_gene: TRBV29-1
j_gene: TRBJ1-2
d_gene: TRBD1
CDR3nt: TGCAGCGTCGGGGGAACGGGACAGCTTTCCTATGGCTACACCTTC
CDR3aa: CSVGGTGQLSYGYTF

abundance: -
v_gene: TRBV27
j_gene: TRBJ2-1
d_gene: TRBD2
CDR3nt: TGTGCCAGCAGATCCGCAATGGGACTAGCGGGCTACAATGAGCAGTTCTTC
CDR3aa: CASRSAMGLAGYNEQFF

abundance: many
v_gene: TRBV5-1
j_gene: TRBJ2-1
d_gene: TRBD1
CDR3nt: TGCGCCAGCACAAAAATACAAGACAGGGGCGAGCAGTTCTTC
CDR3aa: CASTKIQDRGEQFF

abundance: -
v_gene: TRBV6-1
j_gene: TRBJ1-1
d_gene: -
CDR3nt: TGTGCGGAGAAGGGAGGAGTCACTGAAGCTTTCTTT
CDR3aa: CAEKGGVTEAFF

abundance: many
v_gene: TRBV11-2
j_gene: TRBJ2-2
d_gene: TRBD1
CDR3nt: TGTGCCAGCAGCTTACGGGGACAGGGCTTCGCGAACACCGGGGAGCTGTTTTTT
CDR3aa: CASSLRGQGFANTGELFF

abundance: few
v_gene: TRBV29-1
j_gene: TRBJ2-4
d_gene: TRBD1
CDR3nt: TGCAGCGAGCGACAGGGGGACGAAAACATTCAGTACTTC
CDR3aa: CSERQGDENIQYF

abundance: -
v_gene: TRBV6-1
j_gene: TRBJ2-5
d_gene: -
CDR3nt: TGTGCCAGCAGTAGACTAGTAAGGGAGACCCAGTACTTC
CDR3aa: CASSRLVRETQYF

abundance: few
v_gene: TRBV27
j_gene: TRBJ2-1
d_gene: -
CDR3nt: TGTGCCAGCAGTTCATTGGGCCCTTCCTACAATGAGCAGTTCTTC
CDR3aa: CASSSLGPSYNEQFF

abundance: -
v_gene: TRBV20-1
j_gene: TRBJ2-2
d_gene: -
CDR3nt: TGCAGTGCTGGGGAATGGGGGTCGGGTACCGGGGAGCTGTTTTTT
CDR3aa: CSAGEWGSGTGELFF

abundance: few
v_gene: TRBV6-2/TRBV6-3
j_gene: TRBJ2-5
d_gene: -
CDR3nt: TGTGCCAGCGGACCCCCCGGCGAGACCCAGTACTTC
CDR3aa: CASGPPGETQYF

abundance: -
v_gene: TRBV5-1
j_gene: TRBJ2-6
d_gene: TRBD1
CDR3nt: TGCGCCAGCAGCTTGGCCCTGGGGACAGGTCCAACCGGGGCCAACGTCCTGACTTTC
CDR3aa: CASSLALGTGPTGANVLTF

abundance: few
v_gene: TRBV12-3/TRBV12-4
j_gene: TRBJ2-7
d_gene: -
CDR3nt: TGTGCCAGCAGAAGAACCGGGACGGGGGACTACGAGCAGTACTTC
CDR3aa: CASRRTGTGDYEQYF

abundance: many
v_gene: TRBV29-1
j_gene: TRBJ1-1
d_gene: -
CDR3nt: TGCAGCGTTGTCGGGGGCCGCCTTAACACTGAAGCTTTCTTT
CDR3aa: CSVVGGRLNTEAFF

abundance: few
v_gene: TRBV5-1
j_gene: TRBJ1-5
d_gene: -
CDR3nt: TGCGCCAGCAGCTTGAATGAAAATCAGCCCCAGCAGTTT
CDR3aa: CASSLNENQPQQF

abundance: few
v_gene: TRBV29-1
j_gene: TRBJ1-1
d_gene: TRBD1
CDR3nt: TGCAGCGTTTCCCGGGGACAGGAAGCTTTCTTT
CDR3aa: CSVSRGQEAFF

abundance: few
v_gene: TRBV20-1
j_gene: TRBJ1-6
d_gene: -
CDR3nt: TGCAGTGCTATCCCTGGGGAGGGACGTAATTCACCCCTCCACTTT
CDR3aa: CSAIPGEGRNSPLHF

abundance: few
v_gene: TRBV20-1
j_gene: TRBJ1-4
d_gene: -
CDR3nt: TGCAGTGCTAGTTCGCCAGCTCTTCCCTCCAATGAAAAACTGTTTTTT
CDR3aa: CSASSPALPSNEKLFF

abundance: -
v_gene: TRBV3-1
j_gene: TRBJ1-2
d_gene: -
CDR3nt: TGTGCCAGCAGCCCTCGGACAGCTCTAGATGGCTACACCTTC
CDR3aa: CASSPRTALDGYTF

abundance: few
v_gene: TRBV5-6
j_gene: TRBJ1-1
d_gene: -
CDR3nt: TGTGCCAGCAGCCCGACCAGAGGGTGGGCTTTCTTT
CDR3aa: CASSPTRGWAFF

abundance: few
v_gene: TRBV6-1
j_gene: TRBJ2-7
d_gene: TRBD1
CDR3nt: TGTGCCTGCCGGGACAGCCGATCCTACGAGCAGTACTTC
CDR3aa: CACRDSRSYEQYF

abundance: few
v_gene: TRBV7-7
j_gene: TRBJ2-5
d_gene: TRBD1
CDR3nt: TGTGCTAGCAGCCCGGACAGGGGGCGGCAAGAGACCCAGTACTTC
CDR3aa: CASSPDRGRQETQYF

abundance: -
v_gene: TRBV20-1
j_gene: TRBJ1-2
d_gene: -
CDR3nt: TGCAGTGCTTTGCGGGATCCACGGAAGGATGGCTACACCTTC
CDR3aa: CSALRDPRKDGYTF

abundance: -
v_gene: TRBV7-9
j_gene: TRBJ2-7
d_gene: TRBD2
CDR3nt: TGTGCCAGCACTACTAGCGGGACTGGGGAGCAGTACTTC
CDR3aa: CASTTSGTGEQYF

abundance: -
v_gene: TRBV5-4
j_gene: TRBJ1-3
d_gene: -
CDR3nt: TGTGCCAGCAGCTCCCTACAAGGGACCCACTCTGGAAACACCATATATTTT
CDR3aa: CASSSLQGTHSGNTIYF

abundance: few
v_gene: TRBV30
j_gene: TRBJ2-2
d_gene: -
CDR3nt: TGTGCCTGGACCGCCAACGGGGAGCTGTTTTTT
CDR3aa: CAWTANGELFF

abundance: -
v_gene: TRBV30
j_gene: TRBJ2-1
d_gene: TRBD1
CDR3nt: TGTGCCTGGCGGGGGACAGGGGTAGCCTACAATGAGCAGTTCTTC
CDR3aa: CAWRGTGVAYNEQFF

abundance: few
v_gene: TRBV24-1
j_gene: TRBJ1-1
d_gene: TRBD1
CDR3nt: TGTGCCACCAGGACAGGGGGCTTGGGGAACACTGAAGCTTTCTTT
CDR3aa: CATRTGGLGNTEAFF

abundance: few
v_gene: TRBV24-1
j_gene: TRBJ2-3
d_gene: -
CDR3nt: TGTGCCACCAGTGCAACTATACAGGGAGATACGCAGTATTTT
CDR3aa: CATSATIQGDTQYF

abundance: few
v_gene: TRBV27
j_gene: TRBJ1-5
d_gene: -
CDR3nt: TGTGCCAGCAGTACCCGACAGGACAATCAGCCCCAGCATTTT
CDR3aa: CASSTRQDNQPQHF

abundance: -
v_gene: TRBV29-1
j_gene: TRBJ2-2
d_gene: -
CDR3nt: TGCAGCGTTCAGGGGTTCACCGGGGAGCTGTTTTTT
CDR3aa: CSVQGFTGELFF

abundance: few
v_gene: TRBV5-6
j_gene: TRBJ1-6
d_gene: -
CDR3nt: TGTGCCAGCATCCGGACGGGTTCACCCCTCCACTTT
CDR3aa: CASIRTGSPLHF

abundance: few
v_gene: TRBV24-1
j_gene: TRBJ2-3
d_gene: -
CDR3nt: TGTGCCACCAGTGATTCTATCATACGGCGAAACACAGATACGCAGTATTTT
CDR3aa: CATSDSIIRRNTDTQYF

abundance: many
v_gene: TRBV15
j_gene: TRBJ1-2
d_gene: -
CDR3nt: TGTGCCACCAGCAGAGATTCCTGGAGAAACTATGGCTACACCTTC
CDR3aa: CATSRDSWRNYGYTF

abundance: -
v_gene: TRBV25-1
j_gene: TRBJ1-2
d_gene: -
CDR3nt: TGTGCCAGCAGTGAATATGCGGCAGGGGATGGCTACACCTTC
CDR3aa: CASSEYAAGDGYTF

abundance: few
v_gene: TRBV6-5
j_gene: TRBJ2-5
d_gene: -
CDR3nt: TGTGCCAGCAGTTACTCGCCAGGGCTGGAGACCCAGTACTTC
CDR3aa: CASSYSPGLETQYF

abundance: many
v_gene: TRBV20-1
j_gene: TRBJ2-7
d_gene: -
CDR3nt: TGCAGTGCTAGAGCCGGGGGGACAGTAGGGTACGAGCAGTACTTC
CDR3aa: CSARAGGTVGYEQYF

abundance: few
v_gene: TRBV3-1
j_gene: TRBJ2-7
d_gene: TRBD1
CDR3nt: TGTGCCAGCAGCCGACAGGGGGCTCGCTACGAGCAGTACTTC
CDR3aa: CASSRQGARYEQYF

abundance: few
v_gene: TRBV18
j_gene: TRBJ2-2
d_gene: -
CDR3nt: TGTGCCAGCTCACCCCGCGCAGGGAAGGGCACCGGGGAGCTGTTTTTT
CDR3aa: CASSPRAGKGTGELFF

abundance: few
v_gene: TRBV6-1
j_gene: TRBJ1-5
d_gene: -
CDR3nt: TGTGCCAGCAGTGAATTGGCCTACGAGCGGCCCCAGCATTTT
CDR3aa: CASSELAYERPQHF

abundance: few
v_gene: TRBV12-3/TRBV12-4
j_gene: TRBJ2-2
d_gene: -
CDR3nt: TGTGCCAGCAGTTTAATAGGGGTTCGTACCGGGGAGCTGTTTTTT
CDR3aa: CASSLIGVRTGELFF

abundance: few
v_gene: TRBV5-1
j_gene: TRBJ1-1
d_gene: TRBD1
CDR3nt: TGCGCCAGCAGCTTGGCCGGGACAGGGTTGGATACTGAAGCTTTCTTT
CDR3aa: CASSLAGTGLDTEAFF

abundance: many
v_gene: TRBV7-3
j_gene: TRBJ2-1
d_gene: -
CDR3nt: TGTGCCAGCAGTTTAGGCCAGGGAGCAGGAAATGAGCAGTTCTTC
CDR3aa: CASSLGQGAGNEQFF

abundance: few
v_gene: TRBV29-1
j_gene: TRBJ1-2
d_gene: -
CDR3nt: TGCAGCAAACAGGAGGGGGATGGCTACACCTTC
CDR3aa: CSKQEGDGYTF

abundance: -
v_gene: TRBV20-1
j_gene: TRBJ2-1
d_gene: TRBD2
CDR3nt: TGCAGTGCTCGAACGGGACTAGCGGGAGTCAATGAGCAGTTCTTC
CDR3aa: CSARTGLAGVNEQFF

abundance: few
v_gene: TRBV5-1
j_gene: TRBJ1-2
d_gene: -
CDR3nt: TGCGCCTCCTACCTACCGCCTAACTATGGCTACACCTTC
CDR3aa: CASYLPPNYGYTF